These 18 T cell receptor beta chains share one sample of origin, sequenced in a study of T cell repertoires in cytomegalovirus infection (dated by TCRdb to 2018 to 2020). For sequencing, an Illumina HiSeq 1500 was employed. Through fastp at Q25 and MiXCR, TCRdb rebuilt clones from the public reads, retaining in-frame beta chains. Each CDR3 protein appears once, grouped with its most common genes and DNA. The table for this sample lists approximately 500,000 distinct CDR3 sequences; about 11% of them were counted only once. Together, the top ten hold about 9.4% of the sample. What was sequenced was PBMCs. Source of these receptors: a human donor in good health (CMV status not recorded). Some clones in this sample may be carry-over from other donors' samples.

This clonotype was seen once. Possible read error: a much larger clone is one base away. The chain couples TRBV4-1 to TRBJ1-1; D possibly corresponds to TRBD1 (5 bases). The CDR3 is 16 residues long. Germline CDR1 is MGHRA and CDR2 is YSYEKL. DNA of the CDR3: TGTGCCCGCAGTTCAACCCCAGGGCGGATGAACACTGAAGCTTTCTTT. Encoded protein: CARSSTPGRMNTEAFF.

A few counts support this clonotype. V usage is TRBV29-1 and J usage is TRBJ1-1, with unresolved D. The germline V gene encodes CDR1 SQVTM and CDR2 ANQGSEA. The CDR3 length is 12 residues. Trimming took off 6 bases at V and 8 bases at J, with 16 bases between the two ends. The CDR3 loop is CSVPEEPREAFF. CDR3 DNA: TGCAGCGTCCCCGAGGAACCCAGGGAAGCTTTCTTT.

This clonotype was detected ten times or more. This sequence joins TRBV25-1 and TRBJ1-1; 7 nucleotides line up with TRBD1. The CDR3 has 14 amino acids. CDR1 and CDR2 from the germline V gene are MGHDK and SYGVNS. With V trimmed by 6 bases and J by 5 bases, 9 bases remained unmatched. CDR3 amino acids: CASRETGRETEAFF. Written as DNA, the CDR3 is TGTGCCAGCAGGGAGACAGGGAGAGAGACTGAAGCTTTCTTT.

This clonotype was picked up a small number of times. V gene TRBV12-3 or TRBV12-4 combines with J gene TRBJ2-6; tentative D call: TRBD1 (6 bases). The CDR3 is 15 amino acids. V was clipped by 7 bases and J by 1 base, with 11 bases between them. The DNA for the CDR3 is TGTGCCAGCACCGAGACAGGATCTGGGGCCAACGTCCTGACTTTC. The encoded protein is CASTETGSGANVLTF.

This clonotype was found a few times. The chain carries TRBV19 and TRBJ2-7; D is perhaps TRBD1 or TRBD2 (6 bases each). V was trimmed by 5 bases and J by 3 bases, leaving 14 bases between them. This CDR3 contains 14 residues. Germline lookup yields CDR1 LNHDA and CDR2 SQIVND (reference sequence). CDR3 protein: CASSASQGLYEQYF. CDR3 DNA: TGTGCCAGTAGTGCCTCACAGGGACTCTACGAGCAGTACTTC.

This clonotype was picked up many times. This sequence joins TRBV7-9 and TRBJ2-1; no definite D call. This CDR3 region has 11 residues. The V and J ends lost 3 bases and 5 bases respectively, with 2 bases between them. Germline V gene lookup returns CDR1 SEHNR and CDR2 FQNEAQ (reference sequence). CDR3 region: CASSFNNEQFF. Here the CDR3 DNA reads TGTGCCAGCAGCTTTAACAATGAGCAGTTCTTC.

This clonotype was detected ten times or more. The J gene is TRBJ1-2, the V gene TRBV6-5; tentatively, D is TRBD1 (5 bases). Germline lookup yields CDR1 MNHEY and CDR2 SVGAGI. This CDR3 has 13 residues. Trimming removed 7 bases from V and 4 bases from J, with 13 bases in between. The chain's CDR3 is CASTKSGLYGYTF. As DNA, the CDR3 is TGTGCCAGCACCAAGTCGGGACTCTATGGCTACACCTTC.

This clonotype was seen ten or more times. J is TRBJ1-4 and V is TRBV12-3 or TRBV12-4, with a tentative D call TRBD1 (5 bases). There are 14 residues in the CDR3. V was shortened by 7 bases and J by 8 bases, with 17 bases between the two germline ends. CDR3 sequence (DNA): TGTGCCAGCACCCCTGGGGGGTTTGGGGAAAAACTGTTTTTT. Translated, it gives CASTPGGFGEKLFF.

CDR3 coding DNA: TGTGCCAGCAGCGTAGTGACGGGAAGCGGGAGGTTCTCCTACAATGAGCAGTTCTTC. Translating it yields CASSVVTGSGRFSYNEQFF. The gene calls are TRBV9 and TRBJ2-1, with 9 nucleotides matching TRBD2. Unmatched junction bases numbered 10, after V lost 0 bases and J lost 0 bases. The CDR3 sequence is 19 residues long. From germline, CDR1 is SGDLS and CDR2 YYNGEE.

This clonotype was seen at least ten times. The gene calls are TRBV7-3 and TRBJ2-1, with 10 nucleotides matching TRBD2. The germline CDR1 and CDR2 sequences are SGHTA and FQGTGA. The V gene end was trimmed by 4 bases and the J gene end by 8 bases; junction bases not matched to a gene: 11. The CDR3 spans 16 residues. CDR3 DNA sequence: TGTGCCAGCAGCTCAAGCGGGGGGGCAGCTATGGATGAGCAGTTCTTC. Translation gives CASSSSGGAAMDEQFF.

This clonotype was found a few times. V gene TRBV9 combines with J gene TRBJ2-1, with TRBD1 matching 7 bases. Germline trimming cut 2 bases from V and 12 bases from J; bases unmatched to any gene: 8. CDR1 SGDLS and CDR2 YYNGEE come from the germline V gene. This CDR3 has 13 amino acids. The CDR3 loop is CASSVGDRVGQFF. CDR3 bases: TGTGCCAGCAGCGTCGGAGACAGGGTGGGGCAGTTCTTC.

This clonotype was recorded many times. The CDR3 is CASSAYKGHLNEQFF. The CDR3 DNA sequence: TGTGCCAGCAGCGCCTACAAAGGACACCTCAATGAGCAGTTCTTC. The V and J genes are TRBV7-3 and TRBJ2-1; possible D gene TRBD1, 5 bases. There are 15 residues in the CDR3. Germline V gene lookup returns CDR1 SGHTA and CDR2 FQGTGA. The V end lost 5 bases, the J end lost 6 bases, and 17 bases lay between the germline ends.

This clonotype has a count of ten or more. DNA of the CDR3: TGTGCCTCCGTTGGGACTAGCGGGAGGGCCGGGACAGATACGCAGTATTTT. It codes for CASVGTSGRAGTDTQYF. V usage is TRBV6-5 and J usage is TRBJ2-3; 16 positions agree with TRBD2. This CDR3 has 17 residues. The germline V gene encodes CDR1 MNHEY and CDR2 SVGAGI. Trimming at V came to 11 bases and at J to 3 bases, leaving 11 bases not matched to a gene.

This clonotype was observed many times. The chain combines TRBV7-2 with TRBJ2-7; 7 nucleotides agree with TRBD2. The junction had 5 bases not matched to a gene; V was cut back by 5 bases and J by 1 base. CDR1 SGHTA and CDR2 FQGNSA come from the germline V gene. The CDR3 sequence is 14 residues long. The CDR3 is CASSPRGLSYEQYF. CDR3 in DNA: TGTGCCAGCAGCCCTAGGGGACTATCCTACGAGCAGTACTTC.

Many counts were recorded for this clonotype. This chain joins TRBV7-6 and TRBJ2-1; 8 bases fit TRBD2. The trim removed 5 bases at V and 3 bases at J, leaving 6 bases unmatched. Per germline, CDR1 SGHVS and CDR2 FNYEAQ. This CDR3 has 15 residues. The DNA of the CDR3 is TGTGCCAGCAGCACGGCGGGGGGCTACTACAATGAGCAGTTCTTC. This sequence encodes CASSTAGGYYNEQFF.

This clonotype was seen repeatedly, ten times or more. The rearrangement links TRBV27 to TRBJ2-7; 10 nucleotides match TRBD1. V was clipped by 3 bases and J by 0 bases; unmatched bases: 5. The CDR3 totals 16 residues. CDR1 is MNHEY, CDR2 SMNVEV, per germline (reference sequence). The CDR3 sequence: CASSLQGDRGSYEQYF. For the CDR3, the DNA is TGTGCCAGCAGTTTGCAAGGGGACAGGGGCTCCTACGAGCAGTACTTC.

The genes are TRBV18 and TRBJ2-4; 7 bases line up with TRBD2. V shed 3 bases and J 6 bases; nucleotides not matched to a gene: 14. In germline, CDR1 is KGHSH, CDR2 LQKENI. The CDR3 spans 17 residues. In DNA form, the CDR3 reads TGTGCCAGCTCACCTTCCCGGGTGGTGTTAGCGGGAAACATTCAGTACTTC. Encoded protein: CASSPSRVVLAGNIQYF.

This clonotype was detected ten times or more. The chain joins TRBV7-9 to TRBJ2-1, with D possibly being TRBD2 (6 bases). The germline V and J ends were trimmed by 3 bases and 5 bases, with 11 bases remaining between them. This CDR3 region has 14 residues. Germline V gene data show CDR1 as SEHNR and CDR2 as FQNEAQ (reference sequence). The CDR3, as DNA: TGTGCCAGCAGCTTTTCGTCGGGGGACAATGAGCAGTTCTTC. This encodes CASSFSSGDNEQFF.